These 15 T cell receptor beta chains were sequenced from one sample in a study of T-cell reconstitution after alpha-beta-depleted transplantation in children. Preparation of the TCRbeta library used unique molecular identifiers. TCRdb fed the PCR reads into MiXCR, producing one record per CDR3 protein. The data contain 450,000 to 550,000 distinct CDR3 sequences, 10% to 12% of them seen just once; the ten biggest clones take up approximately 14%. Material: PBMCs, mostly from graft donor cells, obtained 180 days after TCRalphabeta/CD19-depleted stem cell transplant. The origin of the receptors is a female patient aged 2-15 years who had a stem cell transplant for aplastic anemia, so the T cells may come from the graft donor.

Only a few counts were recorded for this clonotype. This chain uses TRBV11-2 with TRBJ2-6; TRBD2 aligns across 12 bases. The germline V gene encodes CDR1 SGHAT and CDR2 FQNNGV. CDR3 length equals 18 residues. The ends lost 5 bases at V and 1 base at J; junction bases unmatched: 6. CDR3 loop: CASSPRLAGVSGANVLTF. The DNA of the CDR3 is TGTGCCAGCAGCCCCAGACTAGCGGGAGTTTCTGGGGCCAACGTCCTGACTTTC.

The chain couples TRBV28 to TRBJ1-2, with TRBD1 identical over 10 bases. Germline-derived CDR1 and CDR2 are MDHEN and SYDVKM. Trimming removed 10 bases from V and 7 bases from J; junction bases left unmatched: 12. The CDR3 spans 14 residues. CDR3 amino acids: CAINHPGQGLGYTF. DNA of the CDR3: TGTGCCATCAACCATCCGGGACAGGGGCTTGGCTACACCTTC.

The CDR3 coding sequence is TGCAGCGGCCTCTCGGGGCTAGCGGGAGGTTCCTACGAGCAGTACTTC. Protein sequence: CSGLSGLAGGSYEQYF. The chain joins TRBV29-1 to TRBJ2-7; the match to TRBD2 covers 11 bases. After removal of 7 bases from V and 1 base from J, the junction contained 12 bases not matched to a gene. Germline CDR1 SQVTM, CDR2 ANQGSEA. The CDR3 is 16 residues long.

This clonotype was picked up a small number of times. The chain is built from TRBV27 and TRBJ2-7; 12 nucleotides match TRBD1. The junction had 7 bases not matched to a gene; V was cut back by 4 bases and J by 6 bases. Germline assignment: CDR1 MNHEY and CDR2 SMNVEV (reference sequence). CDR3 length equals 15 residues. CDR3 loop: CASSSTGTGGCEQYF. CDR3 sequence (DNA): TGTGCCAGCAGTTCTACCGGGACAGGGGGCTGCGAGCAGTACTTC.

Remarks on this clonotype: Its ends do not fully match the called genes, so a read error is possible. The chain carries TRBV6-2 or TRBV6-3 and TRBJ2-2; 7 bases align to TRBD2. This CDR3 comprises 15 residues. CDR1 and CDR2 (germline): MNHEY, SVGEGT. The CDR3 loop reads CASSYVASGPGQLFF. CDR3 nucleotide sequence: TGTGCCAGCAGTTACGTGGCTAGCGGCCCCGGGCAGCTGTTTTTT.

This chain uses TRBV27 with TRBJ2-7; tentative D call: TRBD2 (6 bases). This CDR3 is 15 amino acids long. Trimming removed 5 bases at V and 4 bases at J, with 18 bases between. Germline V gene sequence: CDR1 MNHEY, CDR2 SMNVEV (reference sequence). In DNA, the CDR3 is TGTGCCAGCAGTAGGGACTCTCTGCGGACTTACGAGCAGTACTTC. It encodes CASSRDSLRTYEQYF.

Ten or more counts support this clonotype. The CDR3 sequence: CASSRTSSYNSPLHF. In DNA, the CDR3 is TGTGCCAGCTCACGGACGAGCTCCTATAATTCACCCCTCCACTTT. The chain uses TRBV18 and TRBJ1-6; D is uncertain. Trimming cost V 4 bases and J 0 bases, with 7 bases left between them. Germline V gene data show CDR1 as KGHSH and CDR2 as LQKENI. The CDR3 is 15 amino acids.

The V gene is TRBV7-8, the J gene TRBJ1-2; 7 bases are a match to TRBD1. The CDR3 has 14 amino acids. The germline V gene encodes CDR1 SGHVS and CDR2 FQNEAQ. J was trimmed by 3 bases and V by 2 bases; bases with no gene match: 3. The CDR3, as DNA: TGTGCCAGCAGCTTATCAGGGGGGGACTATGGCTACACCTTC. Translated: CASSLSGGDYGYTF.

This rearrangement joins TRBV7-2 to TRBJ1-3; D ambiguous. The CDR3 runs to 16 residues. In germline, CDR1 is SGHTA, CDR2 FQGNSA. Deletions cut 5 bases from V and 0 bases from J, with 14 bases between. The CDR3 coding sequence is TGTGCCAGCAGCCCGCGTGCGCCGCTCTCTGGAAACACCATATATTTT. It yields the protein CASSPRAPLSGNTIYF. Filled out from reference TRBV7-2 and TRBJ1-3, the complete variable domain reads GAGVSQSPSNKVTEKGKDVELRCDPISGHTALYWYRQSLGQGLEFLIYFQGNSAPDKSGLPSDRFSAERTGGSVSTLTIQRTQQEDSAVYLCASSPRAPLSGNTIYFGEGSWLTVV.

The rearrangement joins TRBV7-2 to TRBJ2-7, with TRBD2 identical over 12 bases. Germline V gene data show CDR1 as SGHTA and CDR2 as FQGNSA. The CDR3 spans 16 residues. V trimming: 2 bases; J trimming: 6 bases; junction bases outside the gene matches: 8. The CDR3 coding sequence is TGTGCCAGCAGCTTAACCTCCGGACTAGCGGGATTCGAGCAGTACGTC. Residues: CASSLTSGLAGFEQYV.

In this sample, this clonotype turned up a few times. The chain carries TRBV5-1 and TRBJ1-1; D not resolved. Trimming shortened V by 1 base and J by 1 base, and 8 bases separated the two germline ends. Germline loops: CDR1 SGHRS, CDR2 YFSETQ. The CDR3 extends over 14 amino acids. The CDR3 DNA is TGCGCCAGCAGCTTGACAGAGACGAACACTGAAGCTTTCTTT. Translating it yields CASSLTETNTEAFF. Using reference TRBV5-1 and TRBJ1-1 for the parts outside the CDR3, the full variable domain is KAGVTQTPRYLIKTRGQQVTLSCSPISGHRSVSWYQQTPGQGLQFLFEYFSETQRNKGNFPGRFSGRQFSNSRSEMNVSTLELGDSALYLCASSLTETNTEAFFGQGTRLTVV.

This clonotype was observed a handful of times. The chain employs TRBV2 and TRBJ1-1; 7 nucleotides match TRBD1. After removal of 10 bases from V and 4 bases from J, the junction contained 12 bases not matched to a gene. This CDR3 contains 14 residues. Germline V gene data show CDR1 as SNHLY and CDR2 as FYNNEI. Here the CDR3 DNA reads TGTGCCACCCTTATTGGACCAGGGGGCACTGAAGCTTTCTTT. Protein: CATLIGPGGTEAFF.

The CDR3 is CSAGLAVYNEQFF. Written as DNA, the CDR3 is TGCAGCGCGGGACTAGCGGTATACAATGAGCAGTTCTTC. The chain carries TRBV29-1 and TRBJ2-1; 11 bases agree with TRBD2. J gave up 4 bases and V 7 bases, and 3 bases lay outside the gene matches. Germline values: CDR1 SQVTM, CDR2 ANQGSEA. The CDR3 is made up of 13 amino acids.

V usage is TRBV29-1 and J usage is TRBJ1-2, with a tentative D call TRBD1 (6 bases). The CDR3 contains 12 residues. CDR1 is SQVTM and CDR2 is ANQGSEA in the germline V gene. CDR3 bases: TGCAGTATGAAGACAGGCCCCTATGGCTACACCTTC. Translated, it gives CSMKTGPYGYTF.

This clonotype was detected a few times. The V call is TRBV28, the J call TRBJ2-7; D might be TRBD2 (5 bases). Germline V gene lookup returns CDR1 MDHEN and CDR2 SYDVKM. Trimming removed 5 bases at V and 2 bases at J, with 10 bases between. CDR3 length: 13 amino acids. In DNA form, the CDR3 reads TGTGCCAGCAGTACTAGAGGCGCCTACGAGCAGTACTTC. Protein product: CASSTRGAYEQYF.